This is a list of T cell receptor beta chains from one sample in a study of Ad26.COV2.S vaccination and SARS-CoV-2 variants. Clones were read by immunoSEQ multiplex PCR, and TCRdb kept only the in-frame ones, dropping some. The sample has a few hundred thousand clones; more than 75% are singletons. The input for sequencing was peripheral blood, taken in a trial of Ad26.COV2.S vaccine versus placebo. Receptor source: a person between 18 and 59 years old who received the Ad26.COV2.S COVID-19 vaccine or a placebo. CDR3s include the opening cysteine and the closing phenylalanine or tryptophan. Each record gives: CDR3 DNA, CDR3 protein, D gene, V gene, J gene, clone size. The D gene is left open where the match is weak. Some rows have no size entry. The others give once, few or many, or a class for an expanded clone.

cdr3_nt: TGTGCCAGCAGCCAAGATGTGGCTAGCTGGGGGAGGACCCACAATGAGCAGTTCTTC
cdr3_aa: CASSQDVASWGRTHNEQFF
d_call: .
v_call: TRBV3-1/TRBV3-2
j_call: TRBJ2-1
clone_size: .

cdr3_nt: TGTGCCAGCAGCTCCCCAGGTCTAGGAACAGATACGCAGTATTTT
cdr3_aa: CASSSPGLGTDTQYF
d_call: .
v_call: TRBV11-3
j_call: TRBJ2-3
clone_size: .

cdr3_nt: TGTGCCAGCAGCCCGGGGGGCGGGGAGCTGTTTTTT
cdr3_aa: CASSPGGGELFF
d_call: TRBD2
v_call: TRBV7-6
j_call: TRBJ2-2
clone_size: .

cdr3_nt: TGTGCCAGCAGTGAGAATCAGGGTTACGAGCAGTACTTC
cdr3_aa: CASSENQGYEQYF
d_call: .
v_call: TRBV27
j_call: TRBJ2-7
clone_size: .

cdr3_nt: TGTGCCAGCCAAAGACAGGCCGGGGGATATAGCAATCAGCCCCAGCATTTT
cdr3_aa: CASQRQAGGYSNQPQHF
d_call: .
v_call: TRBV27
j_call: TRBJ1-5
clone_size: .

cdr3_nt: TGTGCCAGCTCACCGTCCGGGACACATTATTACAATGAGCAGTTCTTC
cdr3_aa: CASSPSGTHYYNEQFF
d_call: .
v_call: TRBV18
j_call: TRBJ2-1
clone_size: .

cdr3_nt: TGTGCCAGCAGCGTAGAGGTTAGCGGCCTAAGGGAGCTGTTTTTT
cdr3_aa: CASSVEVSGLRELFF
d_call: .
v_call: TRBV9
j_call: TRBJ2-2
clone_size: once

cdr3_nt: TGTGCCAGCAGTGGGGACCTACAGCCCCAGCATTTT
cdr3_aa: CASSGDLQPQHF
d_call: .
v_call: TRBV2
j_call: TRBJ1-5
clone_size: few

cdr3_nt: TGTGCCAGCAGTACAACAGGGGGCATTTCACCCCTCCACTTT
cdr3_aa: CASSTTGGISPLHF
d_call: TRBD1
v_call: TRBV25-1
j_call: TRBJ1-6
clone_size: .

cdr3_nt: TGTGCTAGTGCCCCGGACAGTCTGTCACCCCTCCACTTT
cdr3_aa: CASAPDSLSPLHF
d_call: .
v_call: TRBV12-5
j_call: TRBJ1-6
clone_size: .

cdr3_nt: TGTGCTAGTGTGGCCCGGGGTTCTTGGGAAGGAAACACCATATATTTT
cdr3_aa: CASVARGSWEGNTIYF
d_call: .
v_call: TRBV12-5
j_call: TRBJ1-3
clone_size: .

cdr3_nt: TGTGCCAGCACCAGGGACAGGGCTAGCTACACCTTC
cdr3_aa: CASTRDRASYTF
d_call: TRBD1
v_call: TRBV27
j_call: TRBJ1-2
clone_size: once

cdr3_nt: TGTGCCAGCAGCTACGGGGTTTTCCAAGAGACCCAGTACTTC
cdr3_aa: CASSYGVFQETQYF
d_call: .
v_call: TRBV11-2
j_call: TRBJ2-5
clone_size: .

cdr3_nt: TGTGCCAGCAGCTTGGTTGCGGCAGTCGCAGATACGCAGTATTTT
cdr3_aa: CASSLVAAVADTQYF
d_call: .
v_call: TRBV5-6
j_call: TRBJ2-3
clone_size: .

cdr3_nt: TGTGCCAGCAGCCCCGCGGGAGGGGGCCCTCTATATGGCTACACCTTC
cdr3_aa: CASSPAGGGPLYGYTF
d_call: TRBD1
v_call: TRBV5-4
j_call: TRBJ1-2
clone_size: .

cdr3_nt: TGTGCCAGTACAGGGGTTAACACTGAAGCTTTCTTT
cdr3_aa: CASTGVNTEAFF
d_call: .
v_call: TRBV19
j_call: TRBJ1-1
clone_size: .

cdr3_nt: TGTGCCAGCAGCCCAGGGGGCCTTCACGAGCAGTACTTC
cdr3_aa: CASSPGGLHEQYF
d_call: TRBD1
v_call: TRBV9
j_call: TRBJ2-7
clone_size: few

cdr3_nt: TGTGCCAGCAGCAAGATGAACACTGAAGCTTTCTTT
cdr3_aa: CASSKMNTEAFF
d_call: .
v_call: TRBV5-4
j_call: TRBJ1-1
clone_size: .

cdr3_nt: TGTGCCAGCAGCCTGCAGGGGCGATCAAATTCACCCCTCCACTTT
cdr3_aa: CASSLQGRSNSPLHF
d_call: .
v_call: TRBV5-5
j_call: TRBJ1-6
clone_size: .

cdr3_nt: TGTGCCAGCAGCCCCCGGGGTGGATGGGGGACCCAGTACTTC
cdr3_aa: CASSPRGGWGTQYF
d_call: .
v_call: TRBV6-5
j_call: TRBJ2-5
clone_size: .